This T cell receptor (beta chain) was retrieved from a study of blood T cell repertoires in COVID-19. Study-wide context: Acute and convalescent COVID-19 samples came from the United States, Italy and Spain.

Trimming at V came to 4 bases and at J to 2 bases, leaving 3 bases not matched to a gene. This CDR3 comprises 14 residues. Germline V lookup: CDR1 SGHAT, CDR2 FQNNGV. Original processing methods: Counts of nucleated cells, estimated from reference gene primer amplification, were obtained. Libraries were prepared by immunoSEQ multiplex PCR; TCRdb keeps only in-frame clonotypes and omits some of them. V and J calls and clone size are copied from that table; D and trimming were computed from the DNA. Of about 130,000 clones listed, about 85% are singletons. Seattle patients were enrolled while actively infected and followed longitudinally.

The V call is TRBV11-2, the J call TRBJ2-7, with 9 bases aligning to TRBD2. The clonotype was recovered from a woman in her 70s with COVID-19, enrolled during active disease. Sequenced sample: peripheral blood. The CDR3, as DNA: TGTGCCAGCAGCTATAGCGGGGGAACCTACGAGCAGTACTTC. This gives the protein CASSYSGGTYEQYF.